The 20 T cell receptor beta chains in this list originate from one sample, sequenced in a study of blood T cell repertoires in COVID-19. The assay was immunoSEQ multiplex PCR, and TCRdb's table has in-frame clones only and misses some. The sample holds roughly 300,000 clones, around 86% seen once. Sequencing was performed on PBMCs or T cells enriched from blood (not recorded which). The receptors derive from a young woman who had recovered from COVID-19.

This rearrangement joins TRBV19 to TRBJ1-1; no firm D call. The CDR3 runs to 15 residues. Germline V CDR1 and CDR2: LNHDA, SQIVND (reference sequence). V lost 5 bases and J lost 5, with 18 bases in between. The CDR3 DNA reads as TGTGCCAGTAGTCCCACCGGACGGGAGTTTACTGAAGCTTTCTTT. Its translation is CASSPTGREFTEAFF.

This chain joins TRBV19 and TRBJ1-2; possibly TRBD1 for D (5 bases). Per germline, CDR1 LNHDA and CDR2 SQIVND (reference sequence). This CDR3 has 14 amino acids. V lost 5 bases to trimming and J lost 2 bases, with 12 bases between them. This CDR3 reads CASSWDSPNYGYTF. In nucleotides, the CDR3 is TGTGCCAGTAGTTGGGACTCGCCCAACTATGGCTACACCTTC.

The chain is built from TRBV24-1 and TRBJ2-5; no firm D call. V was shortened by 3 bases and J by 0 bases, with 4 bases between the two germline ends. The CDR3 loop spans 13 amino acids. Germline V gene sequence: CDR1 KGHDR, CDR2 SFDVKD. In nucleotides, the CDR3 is TGTGCCACCAGTGATAACTACCAAGAGACCCAGTACTTC. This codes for CATSDNYQETQYF.

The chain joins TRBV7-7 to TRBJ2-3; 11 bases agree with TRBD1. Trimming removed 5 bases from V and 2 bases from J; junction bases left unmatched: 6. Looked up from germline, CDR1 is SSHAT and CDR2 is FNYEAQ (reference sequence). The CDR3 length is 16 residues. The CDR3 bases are TGTGCCAGCAGCCCCGGGGGACAGGGGGTCACAGATACGCAGTATTTT. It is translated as CASSPGGQGVTDTQYF.

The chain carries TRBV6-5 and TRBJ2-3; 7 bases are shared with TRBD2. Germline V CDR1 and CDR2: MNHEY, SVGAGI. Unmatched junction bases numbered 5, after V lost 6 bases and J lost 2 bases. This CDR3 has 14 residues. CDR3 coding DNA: TGTGCCAGCAGCTTAAGCGGGAACACAGATACGCAGTATTTT. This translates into CASSLSGNTDTQYF.

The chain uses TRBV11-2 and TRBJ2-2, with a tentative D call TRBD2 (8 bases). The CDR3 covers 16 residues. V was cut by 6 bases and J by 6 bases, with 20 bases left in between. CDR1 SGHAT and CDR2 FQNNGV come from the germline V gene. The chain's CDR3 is CASRLAEGQLAGELFF. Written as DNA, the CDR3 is TGTGCCAGCAGACTAGCGGAGGGACAGCTTGCCGGGGAGCTGTTTTTT.

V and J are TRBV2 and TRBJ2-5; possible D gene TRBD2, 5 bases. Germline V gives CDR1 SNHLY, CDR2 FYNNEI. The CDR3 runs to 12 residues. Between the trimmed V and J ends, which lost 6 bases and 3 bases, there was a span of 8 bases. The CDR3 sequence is CASRTEEETQYF. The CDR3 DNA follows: TGTGCCAGCAGGACGGAGGAAGAGACCCAGTACTTC.

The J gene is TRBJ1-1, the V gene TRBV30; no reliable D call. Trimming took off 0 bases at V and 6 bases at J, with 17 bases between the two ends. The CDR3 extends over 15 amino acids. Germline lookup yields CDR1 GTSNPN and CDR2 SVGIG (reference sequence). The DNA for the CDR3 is TGTGCCTGGAGTGTAGCGACCTACTTAGTCCCTGAAGCTTTCTTT. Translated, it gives CAWSVATYLVPEAFF. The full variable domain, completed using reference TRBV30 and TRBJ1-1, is SQTIHQWPATLVQPVGSPLSLECTVEGTSNPNLYWYRQAAGRGLQLLFYSVGIGQISSEVPQNLSASRPQDRQFILSSKKLLLSDSGFYLCAWSVATYLVPEAFFGQGTRLTVV.

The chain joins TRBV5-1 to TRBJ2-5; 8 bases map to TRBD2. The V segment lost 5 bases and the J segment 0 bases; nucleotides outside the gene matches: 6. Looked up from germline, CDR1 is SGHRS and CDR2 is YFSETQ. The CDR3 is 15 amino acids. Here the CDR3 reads CASRERGHNQETQYF. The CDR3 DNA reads TGCGCCAGCAGAGAGCGGGGGCATAACCAAGAGACCCAGTACTTC.

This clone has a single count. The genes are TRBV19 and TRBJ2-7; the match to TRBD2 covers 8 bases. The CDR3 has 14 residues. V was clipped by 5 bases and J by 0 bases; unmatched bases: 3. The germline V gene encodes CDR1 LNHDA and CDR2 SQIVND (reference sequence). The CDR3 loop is CASSASGHSYEQYF. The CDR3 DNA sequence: TGTGCCAGTAGTGCTAGCGGGCACTCCTACGAGCAGTACTTC.

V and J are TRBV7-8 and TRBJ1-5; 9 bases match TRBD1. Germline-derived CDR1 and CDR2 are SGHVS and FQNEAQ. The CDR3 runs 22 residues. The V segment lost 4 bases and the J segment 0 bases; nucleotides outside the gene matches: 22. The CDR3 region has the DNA TGTGCCAGCAGCTCGGGACAGGGAACCTTTGCCTTTACTAGTGGTAGCAATCAGCCCCAGCATTTT. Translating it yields CASSSGQGTFAFTSGSNQPQHF.

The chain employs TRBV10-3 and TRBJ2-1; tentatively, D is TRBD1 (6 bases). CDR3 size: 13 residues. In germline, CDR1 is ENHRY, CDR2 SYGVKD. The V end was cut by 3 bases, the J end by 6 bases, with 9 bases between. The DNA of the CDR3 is TGTGCCATCAGTGAAGTGGACAGCAATGAGCAGTTCTTC. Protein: CAISEVDSNEQFF.

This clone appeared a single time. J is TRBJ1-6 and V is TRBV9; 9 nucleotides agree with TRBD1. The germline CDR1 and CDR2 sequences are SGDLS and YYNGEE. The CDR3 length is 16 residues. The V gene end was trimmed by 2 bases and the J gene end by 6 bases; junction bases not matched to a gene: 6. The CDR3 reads CASSVLPTGGNSPLHF. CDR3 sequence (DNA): TGTGCCAGCAGCGTCCTCCCGACAGGGGGTAATTCACCCCTCCACTTT.

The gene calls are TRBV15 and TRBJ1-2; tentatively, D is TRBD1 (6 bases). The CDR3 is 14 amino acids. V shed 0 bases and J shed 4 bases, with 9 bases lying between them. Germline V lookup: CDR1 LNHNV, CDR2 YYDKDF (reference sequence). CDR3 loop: CATSRDVGAYGYTF. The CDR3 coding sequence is TGTGCCACCAGCAGAGATGTGGGGGCCTATGGCTACACCTTC.

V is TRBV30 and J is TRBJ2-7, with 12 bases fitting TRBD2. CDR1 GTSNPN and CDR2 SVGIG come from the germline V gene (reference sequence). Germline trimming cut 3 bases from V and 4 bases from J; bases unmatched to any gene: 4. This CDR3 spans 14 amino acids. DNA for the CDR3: TGTGCCTGGAGATCCGGGACTAGCGGGTACGAGCAGTACTTC. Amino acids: CAWRSGTSGYEQYF.

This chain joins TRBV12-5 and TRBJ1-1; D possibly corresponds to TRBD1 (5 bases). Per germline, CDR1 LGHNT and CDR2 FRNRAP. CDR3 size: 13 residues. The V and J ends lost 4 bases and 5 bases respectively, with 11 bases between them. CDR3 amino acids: CASGSGEGTEAFF. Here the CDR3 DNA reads TGTGCTAGTGGTTCGGGGGAAGGGACTGAAGCTTTCTTT.

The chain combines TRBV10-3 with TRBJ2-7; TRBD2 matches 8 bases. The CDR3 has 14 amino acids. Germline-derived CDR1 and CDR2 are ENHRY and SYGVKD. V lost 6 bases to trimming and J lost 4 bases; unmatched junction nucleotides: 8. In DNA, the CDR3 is TGTGCCATCAGACCCGGACAGCGGGGGTACGAGCAGTACTTC. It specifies CAIRPGQRGYEQYF.

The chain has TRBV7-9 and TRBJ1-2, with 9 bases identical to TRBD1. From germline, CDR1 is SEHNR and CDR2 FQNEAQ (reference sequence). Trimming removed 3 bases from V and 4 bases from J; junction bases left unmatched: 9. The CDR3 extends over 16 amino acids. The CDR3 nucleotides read TGTGCCAGCAGCTTTTCCCCCGGACAGGGGATCTATGGCTACACCTTC. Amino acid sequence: CASSFSPGQGIYGYTF.

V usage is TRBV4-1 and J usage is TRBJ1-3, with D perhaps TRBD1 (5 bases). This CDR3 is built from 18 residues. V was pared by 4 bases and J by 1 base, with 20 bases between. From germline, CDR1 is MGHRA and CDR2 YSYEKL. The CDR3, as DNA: TGCGCCAGCAGCCGGGAAGCGAGTACTGCAGGGTCTGGAAACACCATATATTTT. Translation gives CASSREASTAGSGNTIYF.

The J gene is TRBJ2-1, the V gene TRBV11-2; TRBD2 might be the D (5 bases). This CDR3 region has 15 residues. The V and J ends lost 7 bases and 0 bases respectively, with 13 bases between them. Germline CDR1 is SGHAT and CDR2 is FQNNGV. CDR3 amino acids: CASTARVSSYNEQFF. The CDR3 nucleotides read TGTGCCAGCACAGCGCGGGTTAGCTCCTACAATGAGCAGTTCTTC.